This T cell receptor (beta chain) was sequenced for a study of siplizumab effects on memory and regulatory T cells. Whole-study findings and limits: Naive T cells were seen as more diverse than memory cells and as major alloresponse contributors. Mappable alloreactive CD4+ clones came from Treg cells around three quarters of the time on average with siplizumab, against approximately 26% in controls.

Trimming shortened V by 0 bases and J by 1 base, and 10 bases separated the two germline ends. Germline loops: CDR1 MGHRA, CDR2 YSYEKL. The CDR3 loop spans 16 amino acids. As regards this clone: What it binds is not known.

TCR templates, some 93,000 per sample, were assayed. Here immunoSEQ multiplex PCR was the method, and the copy in TCRdb shows in-frame clones only, minus some. The sample lists roughly 100,000 clones; approximately 90% were seen once. This chain connects TRBV4-1 to TRBJ1-3; tentative D call: TRBD1 (6 bases). Sequences were obtained from CD4+ T cells sorted from blood. The receptor comes from a human donor in good health. The CDR3 DNA follows: TGCGCCAGCAGCCAAGACCGGGGGGCGTCTGGAAACACCATATATTTT. It is translated as CASSQDRGASGNTIYF.